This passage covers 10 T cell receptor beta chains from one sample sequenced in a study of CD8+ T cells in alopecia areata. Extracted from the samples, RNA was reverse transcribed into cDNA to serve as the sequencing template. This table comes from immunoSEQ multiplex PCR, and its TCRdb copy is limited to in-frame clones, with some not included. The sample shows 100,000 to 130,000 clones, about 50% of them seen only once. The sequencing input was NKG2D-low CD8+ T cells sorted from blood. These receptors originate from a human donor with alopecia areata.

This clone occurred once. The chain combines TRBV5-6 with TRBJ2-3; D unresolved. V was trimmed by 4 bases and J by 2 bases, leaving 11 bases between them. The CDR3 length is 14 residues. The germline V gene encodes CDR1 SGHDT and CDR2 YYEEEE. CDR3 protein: CASSGGISTDTQYF. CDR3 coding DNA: TGTGCCAGCAGCGGTGGCATTTCCACAGATACGCAGTATTTT.

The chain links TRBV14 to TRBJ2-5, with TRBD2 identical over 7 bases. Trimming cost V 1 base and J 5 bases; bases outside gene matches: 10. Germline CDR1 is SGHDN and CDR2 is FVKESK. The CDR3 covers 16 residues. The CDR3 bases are TGTGCCAGCAGCCAAGGGGCAGCGGGAAGGCGGGAGACCCAGTACTTC. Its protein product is CASSQGAAGRRETQYF.

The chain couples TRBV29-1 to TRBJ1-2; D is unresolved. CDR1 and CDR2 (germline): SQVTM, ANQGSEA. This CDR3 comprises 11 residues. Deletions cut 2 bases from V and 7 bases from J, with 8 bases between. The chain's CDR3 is CSVEIRVGYTF. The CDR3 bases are TGCAGCGTTGAAATCCGGGTTGGCTACACCTTC.

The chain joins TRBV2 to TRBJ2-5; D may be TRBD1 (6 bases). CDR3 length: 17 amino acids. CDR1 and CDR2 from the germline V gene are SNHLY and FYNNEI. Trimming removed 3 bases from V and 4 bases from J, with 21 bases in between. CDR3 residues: CASSDPGPAGARETQYF. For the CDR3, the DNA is TGTGCCAGCAGTGACCCAGGTCCGGCAGGGGCAAGAGAGACCCAGTACTTC.

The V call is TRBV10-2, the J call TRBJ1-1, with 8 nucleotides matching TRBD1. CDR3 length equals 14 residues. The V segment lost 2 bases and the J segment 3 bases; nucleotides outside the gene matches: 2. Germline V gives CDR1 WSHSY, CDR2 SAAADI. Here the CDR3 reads CASSETGGDTEAFF. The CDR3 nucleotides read TGCGCCAGCAGTGAGACAGGGGGGGACACTGAAGCTTTCTTT.

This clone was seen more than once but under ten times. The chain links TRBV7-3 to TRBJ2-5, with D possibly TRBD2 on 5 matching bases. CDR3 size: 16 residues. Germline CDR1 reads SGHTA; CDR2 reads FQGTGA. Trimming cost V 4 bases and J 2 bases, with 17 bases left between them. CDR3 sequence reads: CASSSSGKGSQETQYF. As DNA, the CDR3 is TGTGCCAGCAGCTCCTCCGGGAAAGGTTCGCAAGAGACCCAGTACTTC.

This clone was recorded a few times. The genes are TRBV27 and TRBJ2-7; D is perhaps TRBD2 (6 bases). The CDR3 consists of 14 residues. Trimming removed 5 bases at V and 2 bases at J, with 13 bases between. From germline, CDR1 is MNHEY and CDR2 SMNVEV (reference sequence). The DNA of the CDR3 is TGTGCCAGCAGTCTGATAGCGGAACCCTACGAGCAGTACTTC. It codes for CASSLIAEPYEQYF.

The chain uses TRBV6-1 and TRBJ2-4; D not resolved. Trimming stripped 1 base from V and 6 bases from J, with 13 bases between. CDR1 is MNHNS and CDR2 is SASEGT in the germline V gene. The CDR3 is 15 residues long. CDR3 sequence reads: CASSEEWGSRNIQYF. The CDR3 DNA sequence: TGTGCCAGCAGTGAAGAATGGGGAAGTCGAAACATTCAGTACTTC.

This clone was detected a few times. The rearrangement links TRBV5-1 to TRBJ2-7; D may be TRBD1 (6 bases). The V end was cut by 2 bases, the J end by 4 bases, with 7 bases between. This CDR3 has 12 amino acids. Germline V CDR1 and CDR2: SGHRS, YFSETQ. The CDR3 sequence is CASSLTGYEQYF. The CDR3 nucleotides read TGCGCCAGCAGCTTAACAGGGTACGAGCAGTACTTC.

As DNA, the CDR3 is TGTGCCAGCCGGGTCGATTTCTTT. Amino acids: CASRVDFF. The chain combines TRBV9 with TRBJ1-1; D is unclear. V dropped 7 bases and J dropped 13 bases, with 8 bases sitting between them. The CDR3 sequence is 8 residues long. Germline V gene lookup returns CDR1 SGDLS and CDR2 YYNGEE.